This T cell receptor (beta chain) came from a study of blood T cell repertoires in COVID-19. Participants' reported clinical history set cohort assignment. Clones were read by immunoSEQ multiplex PCR, and TCRdb kept only the in-frame ones, dropping some. The repertoire holds over 350,000 clones, with roughly 89% as singletons. V dropped 7 bases and J dropped 2; count of bases not matched to a gene: 13. This CDR3 region has 17 residues. Germline V gene lookup returns CDR1 SGHNT and CDR2 YENEEA. This chain uses TRBV11-3 with TRBJ1-1, with 10 bases lining up with TRBD1. The source of this sequence is a woman in her fifties or sixties who had recovered from COVID-19. The sequenced sample consisted of PBMCs or T cells enriched from blood (not recorded which). The DNA of the CDR3 is TGTGCCAGCACCACTATCGGGACAGGGGTCCTAAACACTGAAGCTTTCTTT. Its protein product is CASTTIGTGVLNTEAFF.